The 26 T cell receptor beta chains in this list originate from one sample, sequenced in a study of CD8 T cells in Susac syndrome. After extraction with the RNeasy kit, about 0.45 to 1 ug of the RNA was reverse transcribed using random hexamers. TCRdb re-called the immunoSEQ multiplex PCR reads with MiXCR, one entry per CDR3 protein. This sample yields under 200,000 distinct CDR3 sequences, of which around 95% are seen a single time; roughly 0.13% belongs to the top ten. Material for sequencing was CD4+ T cells from PBMCs. The source is a human donor in good health.

The V call is TRBV20-1, the J call TRBJ2-1, with D possibly being TRBD1 (6 bases). The CDR3 covers 15 residues. The ends were cut back, 5 bases at V and 0 bases at J, with 14 bases in the middle. Germline V lookup: CDR1 DFQATT, CDR2 SNEGSKA (reference sequence). CDR3 DNA: TGCAGTGCTGATAAGGACAGCTACTCCTACAATGAGCAGTTCTTC. The encoded protein is CSADKDSYSYNEQFF.

The rearrangement uses TRBV29-1 and TRBJ2-7, with D perhaps TRBD2 (7 bases). The CDR3 contains 12 residues. The germline V gene has CDR1 SQVTM and CDR2 ANQGSEA. Trimming stripped 4 bases from V and 2 bases from J, with 9 bases between. The CDR3 is CSVAGGPYEQYF. Written as DNA, the CDR3 is TGCAGCGTTGCGGGGGGCCCCTACGAGCAGTACTTC.

The chain couples TRBV7-9 to TRBJ2-1, with TRBD2 matching over 10 bases. The CDR3 has 15 amino acids. Per germline, CDR1 SEHNR and CDR2 FQNEAQ (reference sequence). J lost 5 bases, V lost 4 bases, and 5 bases had no gene match. CDR3 nucleotides: TGTGCCAGCAGCTACGAGGGACTAGCGAACAATGAGCAGTTCTTC. Translated: CASSYEGLANNEQFF.

This clonotype was observed a single time. A read error may produce the germline difference seen at one junction end. The chain employs TRBV3-1 and TRBJ2-7, with D tentatively TRBD1 (6 bases). Germline assignment: CDR1 LGHDT and CDR2 YNNKEL (reference sequence). The CDR3 consists of 16 residues. CDR3 sequence (DNA): TGTGCCAGCAGCCAAGAAGGGGGAGACAGGAGAGGAGTAGTGAACTTC. Encoded protein: CASSQEGGDRRGVVNF.

This rearrangement joins TRBV6-5 to TRBJ2-2; TRBD1 matches at 8 bases. Germline V lookup: CDR1 MNHEY, CDR2 SVGAGI. Germline trimming cut 5 bases from V and 1 base from J; bases unmatched to any gene: 3. The CDR3 contains 15 residues. DNA of the CDR3: TGTGCCAGCAGTACCGGGACAGGGAACACCGGGGAGCTGTTTTTT. This translates into CASSTGTGNTGELFF.

The chain is built from TRBV16 and TRBJ1-4; 8 bases line up with TRBD1. The V gene's germline CDR1 is KGHSY and CDR2 FQNENV. CDR3 length: 13 residues. V gave up 4 bases and J gave up 6 bases; unmatched junction bases: 1. The CDR3 DNA reads TGTGCCAGCAGCCGGACAGGGCATGAAAAACTGTTTTTT. This translates into CASSRTGHEKLFF.

The CDR3 nucleotides are TGTGCCAGCAGACCAGACAGGGCCGCTGAAGCTTTCTTT. Translating gives CASRPDRAAEAFF. V usage is TRBV2 and J usage is TRBJ1-1; 7 positions match TRBD1. J gave up 6 bases and V 6 bases, and 7 bases lay outside the gene matches. In germline, CDR1 is SNHLY, CDR2 FYNNEI. This CDR3 has 13 amino acids. The full variable domain, with the rest looked up from reference TRBV2 and TRBJ1-1, is EPEVTQTPSHQVTQMGQEVILRCVPISNHLYFYWYRQILGQKVEFLVSFYNNEISEKSEIFDDQFSVERPDGSNFTLKIRSTKLEDSAMYFCASRPDRAAEAFFGQGTRLTVV.

This clonotype appeared once. The chain carries TRBV20-1 and TRBJ2-5, with 12 bases lining up with TRBD2. CDR3 length: 17 amino acids. Germline V CDR1 and CDR2: DFQATT, SNEGSKA (reference sequence). V dropped 1 base and J dropped 4; count of bases not matched to a gene: 10. The CDR3 region has the DNA TGCAGTGCTAGAGTCCCTAGCGGGGGGGCATCTTTAGAGACCCAGTACTTC. This translates into CSARVPSGGASLETQYF.

V usage is TRBV29-1 and J usage is TRBJ2-1; TRBD2 aligns across 8 bases. Germline-derived CDR1 and CDR2 are SQVTM and ANQGSEA. Trimming removed 2 bases from V and 2 bases from J; junction bases left unmatched: 2. The CDR3 sequence is 14 residues long. The CDR3 region is CSVEIGRAYNEQFF. For the CDR3, the DNA is TGCAGCGTTGAAATCGGGAGGGCCTACAATGAGCAGTTCTTC.

V is TRBV28 and J is TRBJ1-5, with D possibly being TRBD1 (6 bases). There are 15 residues in the CDR3. The V gene's germline CDR1 is MDHEN and CDR2 SYDVKM. V lost 6 bases and J lost 3, with 15 bases in between. CDR3 in DNA: TGTGCCAGCAGCGTCGGGACACAGTACAATCAGCCCCAGCATTTT. Translated, it gives CASSVGTQYNQPQHF.

The V call is TRBV3-1, the J call TRBJ2-1; D gene ambiguous. V lost 4 bases and J lost 5, with 12 bases in between. The germline CDR1 and CDR2 sequences are LGHDT and YNNKEL (reference sequence). CDR3 length: 14 residues. CDR3 residues: CASSLLGPNNEQFF. As DNA, the CDR3 is TGTGCCAGCAGCCTCCTCGGTCCCAACAATGAGCAGTTCTTC.

V gene TRBV29-1 combines with J gene TRBJ1-1; 7 bases fit TRBD1. CDR1 is SQVTM, CDR2 ANQGSEA, per germline. The CDR3 spans 13 residues. Trimming took 5 bases from V and 3 from J; bases not matched to a gene: 6. CDR3 sequence (DNA): TGCAGCGTTTCCTCCGGGACAGACACTGAAGCTTTCTTT. It yields the protein CSVSSGTDTEAFF. Combining the CDR3 with reference TRBV29-1 and TRBJ1-1 gives the whole variable domain SAVISQKPSRDICQRGTSLTIQCQVDSQVTMMFWYRQQPGQSLTLIATANQGSEATYESGFVIDKFPISRPNLTFSTLTVSNMSPEDSSIYLCSVSSGTDTEAFFGQGTRLTVV.

This chain joins TRBV12-3 or TRBV12-4 and TRBJ2-7; D ambiguous. The length of the CDR3 is 12 residues. Trimming cost V 5 bases and J 0 bases, with 5 bases left between them. This chain's CDR3 is CASSQHSYEQYF. CDR3 coding DNA: TGTGCCAGCAGTCAACACTCCTACGAGCAGTACTTC.

V gene TRBV3-1 combines with J gene TRBJ1-6, with a weak D call TRBD1 (6 bases). Germline V CDR1 and CDR2: LGHDT, YNNKEL (reference sequence). The CDR3 is made up of 15 amino acids. V lost 4 bases, J lost 8 bases, and 15 bases lay in between. The DNA of the CDR3 is TGTGCCAGCAGCCGCGGAGTTGGGGGCGATTCACCCCTCCACTTT. Its protein is CASSRGVGGDSPLHF.

CDR3 sequence: CASSGQRSSGGYGYTF. CDR3 coding DNA: TGTGCCAGCAGCGGCCAGCGCAGTTCGGGTGGCTATGGCTACACCTTC. The rearrangement uses TRBV5-4 and TRBJ1-2; no reliable D call. V was trimmed by 4 bases and J by 4 bases, leaving 20 bases between them. Germline V gene data show CDR1 as SGHNT and CDR2 as YYREEE (reference sequence). CDR3 length: 16 amino acids.

The V and J genes are TRBV5-4 and TRBJ1-6; D perhaps matches TRBD1 (6 bases). The CDR3 spans 15 residues. CDR1 and CDR2 (germline): SGHNT, YYREEE (reference sequence). V lost 0 bases and J lost 11, with 15 bases in between. Here the CDR3 DNA reads TGTGCCAGCAGCTTGGCGTCTCAGGGGAAAACACCCCTCCACTTT. Amino acids: CASSLASQGKTPLHF.

The chain uses TRBV25-1 and TRBJ2-3; 7 nucleotides line up with TRBD1. This CDR3 is 15 amino acids long. Germline V gene lookup returns CDR1 MGHDK and CDR2 SYGVNS. Unmatched junction bases numbered 5, after V lost 3 bases and J lost 2 bases. DNA of the CDR3: TGTGCCAGCAGTGATACGACAGGGTCCACAGATACGCAGTATTTT. Its translation: CASSDTTGSTDTQYF.

The chain combines TRBV7-9 with TRBJ1-5, with D unclear. This CDR3 region has 15 residues. Trimming pared 4 bases from V and 3 bases from J, leaving 13 bases between. Germline CDR1 reads SEHNR; CDR2 reads FQNEAQ (reference sequence). CDR3 sequence (DNA): TGTGCCAGCAGCTCGTCGGACGGAGACAATCAGCCCCAGCATTTT. Translated: CASSSSDGDNQPQHF. Full variable domain (missing parts from reference TRBV7-9 and TRBJ1-5): DTGVSQNPRHKITKRGQNVTFRCDPISEHNRLYWYRQTLGQGPEFLTYFQNEAQLEKSRLLSDRFSAERPKGSFSTLEIQRTEQGDSAMYLCASSSSDGDNQPQHFGDGTRLSIL.

The chain links TRBV5-1 to TRBJ2-5; maybe TRBD2 (6 bases). Germline-derived CDR1 and CDR2 are SGHRS and YFSETQ. CDR3 size: 17 residues. V was pared by 3 bases and J by 4 bases, with 22 bases between. The CDR3 loop reads CASSWGERAGKTETQYF. CDR3 bases: TGCGCCAGCAGCTGGGGCGAGAGAGCGGGCAAGACAGAGACCCAGTACTTC.

This chain uses TRBV7-2 with TRBJ2-1; TRBD2 matches at 9 bases. CDR1 and CDR2 (germline): SGHTA, FQGNSA. This CDR3 has 15 amino acids. V gave up 0 bases and J gave up 8 bases; unmatched junction bases: 5. CDR3 nucleotides: TGTGCCAGCAGCTTAGCAGCTAGCGGGGTGGATGAGCAGTTCTTC. Its protein product is CASSLAASGVDEQFF.

This chain connects TRBV30 to TRBJ2-1; weak D call: TRBD1 (5 bases). Germline V lookup: CDR1 GTSNPN, CDR2 SVGIG (reference sequence). CDR3 size: 12 residues. The V end was cut by 4 bases, the J end by 4 bases, with 8 bases between. CDR3 region: CAWNGAYNEQFF. The CDR3 nucleotides read TGTGCCTGGAATGGGGCTTACAATGAGCAGTTCTTC.

This clonotype was detected only a few times. This chain links TRBV7-9 with TRBJ1-1, with D perhaps matching TRBD1 (5 bases). V lost 2 bases, J lost 1 base, and 8 bases lay in between. Germline V lookup: CDR1 SEHNR, CDR2 FQNEAQ (reference sequence). The CDR3 extends over 14 amino acids. The CDR3 sequence: CASSLQGSNTEAFF. The CDR3 DNA reads TGTGCCAGCAGCTTACAGGGCTCGAACACTGAAGCTTTCTTT.

This clonotype showed up just once. V is TRBV20-1 and J is TRBJ1-5, with D hard to call. CDR3 length equals 13 residues. Per the germline V gene, CDR1 is DFQATT and CDR2 is SNEGSKA (reference sequence). Trimming took off 3 bases at V and 4 bases at J, with 10 bases between the two ends. CDR3 in amino acids: CSASMAENQPQHF. CDR3 coding DNA: TGCAGTGCTAGTATGGCAGAGAATCAGCCCCAGCATTTT.

The chain recombines TRBV29-1 with TRBJ1-4; the D gene is possibly TRBD1 (5 bases). Germline loops: CDR1 SQVTM, CDR2 ANQGSEA. Trimming removed 7 bases from V and 8 bases from J, with 17 bases in between. The CDR3 runs 13 residues. The CDR3 spells CSASRVGEEKLFF. The DNA for the CDR3 is TGCAGCGCCAGCAGGGTCGGCGAGGAAAAACTGTTTTTT.

This chain connects TRBV4-3 to TRBJ1-2; 8 nucleotides match TRBD1. V dropped 2 bases and J dropped 4; count of bases not matched to a gene: 6. CDR3 size: 15 residues. The V gene's germline CDR1 is LGHNA and CDR2 YSLEER. This chain's CDR3 is CASSQTSTGAYGYTF. CDR3 coding DNA: TGCGCCAGCAGCCAAACGTCGACAGGGGCCTATGGCTACACCTTC.

The V and J genes are TRBV4-2 and TRBJ2-7, with D possibly matching TRBD2 (8 bases). In germline, CDR1 is LGHNA, CDR2 YNFKEQ. There are 15 residues in the CDR3. V lost 4 bases to trimming and J lost 1 base, with 14 bases between them. CDR3 amino acids: CASSPGGTSSYEQYF. CDR3 DNA sequence: TGTGCCAGCAGCCCAGGGGGGACTAGTTCCTACGAGCAGTACTTC.